This TCR beta chain was obtained from a study of CD8 T cells in ankylosing spondylitis (dated by TCRdb to about 2017). Looking at the study overall: The study profiled T cell receptor beta repertoires in healthy donors and ankylosing spondylitis patients to find disease-linked TCR variants. In total, the full study cohort was made up of 85 to 140 healthy donors and about two dozen ankylosing spondylitis patients. Peripheral blood samples were taken, and synovial fluid was additionally collected from ankylosing spondylitis patients.

TCRdb records Illumina HiSeq 2500 as the sequencer. TCR beta libraries were prepared by quantitative 5'-RACE with molecular barcodes. For the original study's pipeline: To identify disease-linked TCR variants, a new computational method was used, one built on a probabilistic model of VDJ rearrangement. In-frame beta chains were kept once TCRdb had trimmed the public reads at Q25 with fastp and called clones with MiXCR. Each CDR3 protein gets just one entry, which takes the most common genes and DNA from the rows behind it. TCRdb, rather than the study authors, made the V and J calls. The sample yields more than 110,000 distinct CDR3 sequences; roughly 8.3% were counted once. Roughly 8% of the sample comes from the top ten. Taken from the germline V gene, the CDR1 and CDR2 loops are LGHNA and YSLEER. The junction carries 12 bases between V and J, which are trimmed by 0 bases and 4 bases respectively. The CDR3 runs 15 amino acids, cysteine and phenylalanine included. Only the CDR3 DNA is retained, 45 bases long and in frame from the first base.

For each ankylosing spondylitis patient, the synovial fluid sample was matched to a blood sample from that same patient. The table lists this clonotype with many counts. Its antigen is currently not known. Base qualities were left out, and no much larger clone turns up one base away. General study outcomes and caveats: Some TCR beta motif variants had previously been reported in synovial fluid and blood of reactive arthritis patients, which suggested common disease-initiation mechanisms. A TCR beta motif of seven or eight highly homologous amino acid variants appeared characteristic of blood from ankylosing spondylitis patients. The disease-linked clones had a CD8+ phenotype and were found at relatively low frequencies in peripheral blood. Significant enrichment of the disease-linked clones was reported in matched synovial fluid samples from ankylosing spondylitis patients.

The V and J segments used are TRBV4-3 and TRBJ1-1, with the D gene not clear enough to name. Sample: synovial fluid, either unsorted or a sorted T cell fraction (not recorded which). The sequence was obtained from a male donor with ankylosing spondylitis. The CDR3 reads as follows: CASSQEGRPTTEAFF. The sequenced DNA is TGCGCCAGCAGCCAAGAGGGCCGTCCCACCACTGAAGCTTTCTTT.